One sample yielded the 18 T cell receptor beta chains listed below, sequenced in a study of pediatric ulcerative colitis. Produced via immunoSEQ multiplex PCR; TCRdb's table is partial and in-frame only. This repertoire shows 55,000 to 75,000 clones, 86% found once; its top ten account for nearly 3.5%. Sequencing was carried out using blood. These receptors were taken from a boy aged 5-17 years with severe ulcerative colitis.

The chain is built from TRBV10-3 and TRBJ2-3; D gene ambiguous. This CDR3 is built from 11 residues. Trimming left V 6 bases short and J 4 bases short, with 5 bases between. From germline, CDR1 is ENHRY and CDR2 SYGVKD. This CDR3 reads CAISRADTQYF. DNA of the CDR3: TGTGCCATCAGCCGGGCAGATACGCAGTATTTT.

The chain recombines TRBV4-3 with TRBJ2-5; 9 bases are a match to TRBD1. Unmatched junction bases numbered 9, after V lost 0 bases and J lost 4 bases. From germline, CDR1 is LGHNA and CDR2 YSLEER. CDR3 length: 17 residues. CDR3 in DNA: TGCGCCAGCAGCCAAGATCTTCCGGGACAGGGACTAGAGACCCAGTACTTC. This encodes CASSQDLPGQGLETQYF.

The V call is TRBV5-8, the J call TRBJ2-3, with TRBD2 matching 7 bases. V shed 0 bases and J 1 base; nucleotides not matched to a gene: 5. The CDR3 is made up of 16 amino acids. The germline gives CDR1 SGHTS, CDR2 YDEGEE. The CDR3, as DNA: TGTGCCAGCAGCTTGGATGTCCGGGAGGGCACAGATACGCAGTATTTT. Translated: CASSLDVREGTDTQYF.

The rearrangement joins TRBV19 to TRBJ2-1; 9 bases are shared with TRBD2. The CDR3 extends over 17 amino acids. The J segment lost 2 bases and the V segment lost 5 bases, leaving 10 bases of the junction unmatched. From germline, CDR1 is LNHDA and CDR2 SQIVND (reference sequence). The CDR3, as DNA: TGTGCCAGTAGTGCCTCAAGTCTAGCGGGACCCTACAATGAGCAGTTCTTC. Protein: CASSASSLAGPYNEQFF. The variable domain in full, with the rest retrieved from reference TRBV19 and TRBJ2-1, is DGGITQSPKYLFRKEGQNVTLSCEQNLNHDAMYWYRQDPGQGLRLIYYSQIVNDFQKGDIAEGYSVSREKKESFPLTVTSAQKNPTAFYLCASSASSLAGPYNEQFFGPGTRLTVL.

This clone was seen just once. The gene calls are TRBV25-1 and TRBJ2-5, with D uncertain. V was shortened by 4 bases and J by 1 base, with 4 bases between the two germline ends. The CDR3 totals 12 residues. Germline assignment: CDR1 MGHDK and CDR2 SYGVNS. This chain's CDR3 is CASSGSQETQYF. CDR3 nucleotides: TGTGCCAGCAGTGGGAGCCAAGAGACCCAGTACTTC.

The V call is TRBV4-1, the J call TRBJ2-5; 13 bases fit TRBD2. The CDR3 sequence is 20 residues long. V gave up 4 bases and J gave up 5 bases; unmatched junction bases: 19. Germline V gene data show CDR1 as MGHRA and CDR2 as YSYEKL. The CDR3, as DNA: TGCGCCAGCAGCCCGATAGGACTAGCGGGAGCGGCGGGGTCCAGGGAGACCCAGTACTTC. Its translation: CASSPIGLAGAAGSRETQYF.

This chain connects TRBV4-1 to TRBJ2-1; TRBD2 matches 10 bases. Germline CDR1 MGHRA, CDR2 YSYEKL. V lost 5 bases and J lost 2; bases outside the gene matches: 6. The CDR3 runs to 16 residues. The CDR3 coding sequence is TGCGCCAGCAGCACGCGACTAGCGGGCACCTACAATGAGCAGTTCTTC. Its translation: CASSTRLAGTYNEQFF.

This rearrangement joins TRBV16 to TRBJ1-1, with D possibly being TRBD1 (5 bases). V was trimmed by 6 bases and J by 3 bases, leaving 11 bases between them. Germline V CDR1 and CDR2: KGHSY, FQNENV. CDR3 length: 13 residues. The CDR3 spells CASSPGGDTEAFF. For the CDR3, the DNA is TGTGCCAGCAGTCCGGGAGGGGACACTGAAGCTTTCTTT.

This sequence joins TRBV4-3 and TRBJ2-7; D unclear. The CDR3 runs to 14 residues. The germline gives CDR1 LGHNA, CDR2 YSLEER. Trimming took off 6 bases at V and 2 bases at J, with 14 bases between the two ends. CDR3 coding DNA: TGCGCCAGCAGTCGGACGGAGCCTACCTACGAGCAGTACTTC. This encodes CASSRTEPTYEQYF.

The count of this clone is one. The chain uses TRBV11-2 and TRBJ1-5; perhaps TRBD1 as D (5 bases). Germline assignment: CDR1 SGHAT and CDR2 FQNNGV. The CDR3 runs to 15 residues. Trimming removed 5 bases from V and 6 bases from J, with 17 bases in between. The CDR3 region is CASSLGTAAGQPQHF. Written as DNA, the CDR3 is TGTGCCAGCAGCCTTGGGACCGCCGCCGGTCAGCCCCAGCATTTT.

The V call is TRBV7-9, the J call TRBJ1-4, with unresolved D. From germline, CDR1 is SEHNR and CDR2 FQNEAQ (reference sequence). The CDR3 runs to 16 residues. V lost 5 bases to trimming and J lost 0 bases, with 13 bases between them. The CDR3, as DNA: TGTGCCAGCAGCCCACGGACCTTTGCAACTAATGAAAAACTGTTTTTT. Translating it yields CASSPRTFATNEKLFF.

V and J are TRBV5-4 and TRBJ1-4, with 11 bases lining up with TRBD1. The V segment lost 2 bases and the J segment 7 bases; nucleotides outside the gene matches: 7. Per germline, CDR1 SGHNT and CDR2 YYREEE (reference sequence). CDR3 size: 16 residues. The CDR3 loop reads CASSFGTGGFSEKLFF. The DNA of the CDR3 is TGTGCCAGCAGCTTCGGGACAGGGGGGTTTAGTGAAAAACTGTTTTTT.

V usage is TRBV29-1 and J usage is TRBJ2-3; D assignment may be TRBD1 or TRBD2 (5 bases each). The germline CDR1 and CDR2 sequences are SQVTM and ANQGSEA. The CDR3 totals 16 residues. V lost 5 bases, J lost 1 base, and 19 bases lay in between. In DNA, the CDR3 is TGCAGCGTTAAACCCCCGGGACGTGCGGGCACAGATACGCAGTATTTT. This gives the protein CSVKPPGRAGTDTQYF.

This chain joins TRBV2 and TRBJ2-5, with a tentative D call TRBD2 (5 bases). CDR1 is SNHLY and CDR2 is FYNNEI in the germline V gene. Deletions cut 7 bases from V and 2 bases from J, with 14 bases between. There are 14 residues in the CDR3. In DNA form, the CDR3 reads TGTGCCAGCACTTTCAGCCTAGCTCAAGAGACCCAGTACTTC. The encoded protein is CASTFSLAQETQYF.

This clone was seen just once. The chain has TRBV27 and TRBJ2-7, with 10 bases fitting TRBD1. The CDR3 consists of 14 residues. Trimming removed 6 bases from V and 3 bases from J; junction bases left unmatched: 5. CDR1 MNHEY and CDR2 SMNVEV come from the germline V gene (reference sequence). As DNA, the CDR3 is TGTGCCAGCAGCCCGGGACAGGGGTTCTACGAGCAGTACTTC. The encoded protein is CASSPGQGFYEQYF.

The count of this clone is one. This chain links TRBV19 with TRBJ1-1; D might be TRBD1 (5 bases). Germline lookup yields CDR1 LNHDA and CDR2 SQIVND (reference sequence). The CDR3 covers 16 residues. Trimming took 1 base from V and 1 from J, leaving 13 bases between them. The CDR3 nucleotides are TGTGCCAGTAGTATAGGTACTCGCGGACAGAACACTGAAGCTTTCTTT. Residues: CASSIGTRGQNTEAFF.

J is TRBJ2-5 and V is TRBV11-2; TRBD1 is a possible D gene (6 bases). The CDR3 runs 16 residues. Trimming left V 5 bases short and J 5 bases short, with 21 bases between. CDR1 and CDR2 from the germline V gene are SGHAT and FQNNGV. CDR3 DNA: TGTGCCAGCAGCCGCGGGCCCGGACGAAGGGGGGAGACCCAGTACTTC. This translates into CASSRGPGRRGETQYF. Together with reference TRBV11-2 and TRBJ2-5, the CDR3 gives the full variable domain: EAGVAQSPRYKIIEKRQSVAFWCNPISGHATLYWYQQILGQGPKLLIQFQNNGVVDDSQLPKDRFSAERLKGVDSTLKIQPAKLEDSAVYLCASSRGPGRRGETQYFGPGTRLLVL.

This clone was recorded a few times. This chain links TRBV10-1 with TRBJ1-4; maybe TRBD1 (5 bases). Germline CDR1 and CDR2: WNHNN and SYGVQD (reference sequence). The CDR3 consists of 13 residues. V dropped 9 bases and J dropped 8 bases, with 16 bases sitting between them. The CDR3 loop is CASRQTFREKLFF. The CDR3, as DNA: TGCGCCAGTAGACAGACTTTCAGGGAAAAACTGTTTTTT.